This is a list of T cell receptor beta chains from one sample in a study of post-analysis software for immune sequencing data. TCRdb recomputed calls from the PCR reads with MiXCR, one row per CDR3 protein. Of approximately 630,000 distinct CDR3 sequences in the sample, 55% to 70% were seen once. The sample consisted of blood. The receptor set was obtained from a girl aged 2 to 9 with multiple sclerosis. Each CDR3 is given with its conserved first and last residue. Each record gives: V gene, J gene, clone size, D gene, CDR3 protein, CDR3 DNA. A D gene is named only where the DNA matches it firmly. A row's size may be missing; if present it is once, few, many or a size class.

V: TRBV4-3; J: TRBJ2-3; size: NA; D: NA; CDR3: CASSQAGVDTQYF; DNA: TGCGCCAGCAGCCAAGCAGGCGTGGATACGCAGTATTTT
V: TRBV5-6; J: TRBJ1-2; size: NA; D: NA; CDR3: CASRSLQAYGYTF; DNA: TGTGCCAGCAGGTCTCTACAGGCGTATGGCTACACCTTC
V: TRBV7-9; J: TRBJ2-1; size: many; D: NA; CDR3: CASSPPPGLRPYNEQFF; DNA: TGTGCCAGCAGCCCTCCACCGGGTCTCAGGCCCTACAATGAGCAGTTCTTC
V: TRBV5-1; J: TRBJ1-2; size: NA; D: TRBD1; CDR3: CASSLGTGSPYGYTF; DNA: TGCGCCAGCAGCCTCGGGACAGGGTCTCCCTATGGCTACACCTTC
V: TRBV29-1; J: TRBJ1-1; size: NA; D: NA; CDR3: CSVYVGEGTEAFF; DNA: TGCAGCGTCTACGTAGGTGAAGGTACTGAAGCTTTCTTT
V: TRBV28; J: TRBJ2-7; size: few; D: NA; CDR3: CASSFNGAYEQYF; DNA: TGTGCCAGCAGTTTTAACGGGGCATACGAGCAGTACTTC
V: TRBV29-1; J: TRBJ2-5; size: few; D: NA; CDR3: CSVGTTPQETQYF; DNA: TGCAGCGTTGGTACTACTCCGCAAGAGACCCAGTACTTC
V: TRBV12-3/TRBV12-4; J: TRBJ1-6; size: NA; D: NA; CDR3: CASAVFNSPLHF; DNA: TGTGCCAGCGCAGTGTTTAATTCACCCCTCCACTTT
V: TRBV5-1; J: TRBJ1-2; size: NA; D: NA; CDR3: CASSQPRGGYGYTF; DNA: TGCGCCAGCAGCCAACCCCGAGGGGGTTATGGCTACACCTTC
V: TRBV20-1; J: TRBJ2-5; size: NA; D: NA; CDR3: CSALPGSVRTQYF; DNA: TGCAGTGCTCTCCCGGGAAGCGTCCGGACCCAGTACTTC
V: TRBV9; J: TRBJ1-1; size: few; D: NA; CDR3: CASSVGSGTEAFF; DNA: TGTGCCAGCAGCGTAGGGTCTGGTACTGAAGCTTTCTTT
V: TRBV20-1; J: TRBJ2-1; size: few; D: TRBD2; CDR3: CSARYPTSASNEQFF; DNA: TGCAGTGCTAGATATCCGACTAGCGCGAGTAATGAGCAGTTCTTC
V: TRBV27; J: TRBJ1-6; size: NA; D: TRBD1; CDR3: CASSPNRDSSYNSPLHF; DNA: TGTGCCAGCAGTCCGAACAGGGACAGCTCCTATAATTCACCCCTCCACTTT
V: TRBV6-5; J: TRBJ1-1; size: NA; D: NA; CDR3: CAGTLSWERYTEAFF; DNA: TGTGCCGGCACCCTTTCGTGGGAGAGATACACTGAAGCTTTCTTT
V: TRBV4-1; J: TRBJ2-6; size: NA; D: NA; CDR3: CASSHPMIGANVLTF; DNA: TGCGCCAGTAGCCATCCTATGATAGGGGCCAACGTCCTGACTTTC
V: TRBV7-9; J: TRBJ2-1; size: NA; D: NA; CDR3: CASSPFGKESSYNEQFF; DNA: TGTGCCAGCAGCCCGTTTGGGAAGGAGAGCTCCTACAATGAGCAGTTCTTC
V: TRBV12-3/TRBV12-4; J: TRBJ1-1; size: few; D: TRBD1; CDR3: CASSPGQGTEAFF; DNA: TGTGCCAGCAGTCCGGGACAGGGCACTGAAGCTTTCTTT
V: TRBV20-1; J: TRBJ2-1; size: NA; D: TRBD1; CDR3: CSADRDRGNEQFF; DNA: TGCAGTGCAGACAGGGATAGGGGCAATGAGCAGTTCTTC
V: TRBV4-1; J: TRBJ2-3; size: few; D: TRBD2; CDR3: CASSHLRWLAGVMTWDTQYF; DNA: TGCGCCAGCAGTCATCTCCGGTGGCTAGCGGGGGTCATGACATGGGATACGCAGTATTTT
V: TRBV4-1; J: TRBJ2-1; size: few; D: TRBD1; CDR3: CASRGDRSHSNEQFF; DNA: TGCGCCAGCAGAGGGGACAGAAGTCATAGCAATGAGCAGTTCTTC
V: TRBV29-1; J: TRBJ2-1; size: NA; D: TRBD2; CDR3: CSVVASGTNGQFF; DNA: TGCAGCGTTGTGGCTAGCGGCACCAATGGGCAGTTCTTC
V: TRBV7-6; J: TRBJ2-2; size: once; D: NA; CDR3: CASSWGEREEGTGELFF; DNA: TGTGCCAGCAGCTGGGGAGAAAGGGAGGAGGGCACCGGGGAGCTGTTTTTT
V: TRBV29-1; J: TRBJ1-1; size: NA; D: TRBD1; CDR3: CSVRTGVETEAFF; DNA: TGCAGCGTGAGGACAGGGGTCGAAACTGAAGCTTTCTTT
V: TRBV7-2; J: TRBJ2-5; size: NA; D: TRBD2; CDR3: CASSRLGTSGGQETQYF; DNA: TGTGCCAGCAGCCGGCTCGGGACTAGCGGGGGGCAAGAGACCCAGTACTTC
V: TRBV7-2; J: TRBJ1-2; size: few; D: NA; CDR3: CASSPPQGTVGYTF; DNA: TGTGCCAGCAGCCCACCCCAGGGGACGGTTGGCTACACCTTC
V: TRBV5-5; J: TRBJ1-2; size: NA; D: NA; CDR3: CASSPSGTMRGYTF; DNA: TGTGCCAGCAGCCCGTCGGGTACGATGCGAGGCTACACCTTC
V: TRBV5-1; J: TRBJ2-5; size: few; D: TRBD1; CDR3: CASSLSGQGAQETQYF; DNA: TGCGCCAGCAGCTTGAGCGGGCAGGGGGCGCAAGAGACCCAGTACTTC
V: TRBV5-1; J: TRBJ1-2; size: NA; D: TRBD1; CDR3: CASRVPGGAGYGYTF; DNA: TGCGCCAGCAGAGTCCCAGGGGGCGCTGGATATGGCTACACCTTC
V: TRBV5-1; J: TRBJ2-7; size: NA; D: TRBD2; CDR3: CASRIGTSFEQYF; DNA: TGCGCCAGCAGAATCGGGACTAGCTTCGAGCAGTACTTC
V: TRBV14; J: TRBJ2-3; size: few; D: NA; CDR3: CASSPHRLTDTQYF; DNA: TGTGCCAGTAGCCCGCATAGGCTGACAGATACGCAGTATTTT
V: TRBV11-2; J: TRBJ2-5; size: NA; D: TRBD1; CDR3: CASSFPAGTGGEETQYF; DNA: TGTGCCAGCAGCTTCCCCGCCGGGACAGGGGGCGAAGAGACCCAGTACTTC
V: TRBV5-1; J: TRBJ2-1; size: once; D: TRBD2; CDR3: CASSSFPGPGGTQFF; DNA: TGCGCCAGCAGCTCCTTTCCGGGTCCGGGGGGTACCCAGTTCTTC
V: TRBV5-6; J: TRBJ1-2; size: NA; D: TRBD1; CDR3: CASSQHDRVGAYGYTF; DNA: TGTGCCAGCAGCCAGCATGACAGGGTCGGCGCCTATGGCTACACCTTC